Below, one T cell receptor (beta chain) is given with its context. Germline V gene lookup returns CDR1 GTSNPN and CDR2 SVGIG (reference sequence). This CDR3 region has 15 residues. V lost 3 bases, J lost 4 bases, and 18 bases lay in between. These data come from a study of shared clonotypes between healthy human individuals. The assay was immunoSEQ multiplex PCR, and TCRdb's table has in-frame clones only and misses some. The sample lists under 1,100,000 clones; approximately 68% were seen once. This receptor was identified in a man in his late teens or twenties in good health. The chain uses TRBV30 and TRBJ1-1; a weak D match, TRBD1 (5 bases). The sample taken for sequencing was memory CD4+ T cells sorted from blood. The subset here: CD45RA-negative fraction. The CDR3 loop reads CAWRKTFREGTEAFF. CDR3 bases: TGTGCCTGGAGAAAAACCTTCAGGGAGGGCACTGAAGCTTTCTTT.